This T cell receptor (beta chain) comes out of a study of blood T cell repertoires in COVID-19. Overall study context: Italy, Spain and the United States were the sources of the convalescent and acute COVID-19 samples. PBMCs, B-cell-depleted T cells, or T cells were the source of the cDNA or gDNA that made up the material.

In the original analysis: Amplification of reference gene primers provided the estimated nucleated cell counts. Here immunoSEQ multiplex PCR was the method, and the copy in TCRdb shows in-frame clones only, minus some. That table furnishes V, J and clone size, whereas the DNA furnished D and trimming. The sample lists roughly 100,000 clones, over 85% seen once, with 17% in the top ten. The CDR3 has 15 amino acids. Germline values: CDR1 SGHTA, CDR2 FQGTGA. V was cut by 5 bases and J by 8 bases, with 19 bases left in between. This chain uses TRBV7-3 with TRBJ2-1; D is ambiguous. Sequencing was done on a sample of peripheral blood. This TCR was sampled from a woman aged 80 or over in a cohort sampled during active COVID-19. The CDR3 protein is CASSPDRSVWYEQFF. In DNA form, the CDR3 reads TGTGCCAGCAGCCCCGACCGGAGCGTGTGGTATGAGCAGTTCTTC.